The clone carrying this T cell receptor (beta chain) has just a few counts. Its antigen is currently unknown. This entry is derived from a study of T cells in Graves' hyperthyroidism and ophthalmopathy. Broader study findings: Onset of ophthalmopathy came a median roughly 6.5 months after the model predicted it.

This CDR3 is built from 12 residues. V was cut by 6 bases and J by 0 bases, with 5 bases left in between. The source material, RNA transcripts, was used to amplify TCR beta CDR3 regions. First-round RT-PCR with HTBI primers amplified the TCR CDR3 region. TCRdb recomputed calls from the multiplex PCR reads with MiXCR, one row per CDR3 protein. The sample records around 300,000 distinct CDR3 sequences, roughly 19% being singletons. Ophthalmopathy in the patients scored at least 3 on Clinical Activity Score and at least 4 on NOSPECS grade, lasting under 3 months. Each 10 ml fresh peripheral blood draw supplied the PBMCs.

The TCR comes from a man aged 50-60 years with Graves' ophthalmopathy. The sample comprised blood. The chain joins TRBV12-3 or TRBV12-4 to TRBJ1-1; D ambiguous. The CDR3 sequence is CASRLLNTEAFF. CDR3 bases: TGTGCCAGCAGACTCTTGAACACTGAAGCTTTCTTT.